The clone carrying this T cell receptor (beta chain) was counted a few times. Its target is not known. These data are taken from a study of T cell responses to AZD1222 COVID-19 vaccine. Overall study results and limits: Within unmutated variant regions lay the reported targets of nearly half of spike-specific TCRs. Spike-wide coverage was observed for vaccine-associated CD4 TCRs, with dominant responses at 160-218 and 743-854. Baseline seropositivity characterized only a handful of AZD1222 recipients. Donors skewed white British and female; clonal diversity was possibly underestimated.

The CDR3 loop spans 17 amino acids. Germline lookup yields CDR1 SEHNR and CDR2 FQNEAQ (reference sequence). V dropped 2 bases and J dropped 4; count of bases not matched to a gene: 13. Repertoires were generated with immunoSEQ multiplex PCR, while TCRdb's copy carries only in-frame clones and drops some. Of about 96,000 clones listed, approximately 89% are singletons. The V and J genes are TRBV7-9 and TRBJ2-7; TRBD1 agrees at 8 bases. The source of this sequence is an adult in good health. The sample in question was peripheral blood, obtained on day 0 of MenACWY control vaccination. The CDR3 spells CASSLSGGHRTGYEQYF. CDR3 DNA: TGTGCCAGCAGCTTATCTGGAGGGCATCGGACAGGGTACGAGCAGTACTTC.